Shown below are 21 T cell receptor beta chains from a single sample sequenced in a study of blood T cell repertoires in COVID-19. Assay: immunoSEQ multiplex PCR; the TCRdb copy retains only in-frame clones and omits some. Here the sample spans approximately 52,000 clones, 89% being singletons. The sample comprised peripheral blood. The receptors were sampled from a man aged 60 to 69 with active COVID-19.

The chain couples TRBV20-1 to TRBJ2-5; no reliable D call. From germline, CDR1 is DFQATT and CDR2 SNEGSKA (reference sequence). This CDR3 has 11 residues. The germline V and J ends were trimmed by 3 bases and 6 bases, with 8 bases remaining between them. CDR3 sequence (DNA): TGCAGTGCTAGCAACTCCAAGACCCAGTACTTC. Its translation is CSASNSKTQYF.

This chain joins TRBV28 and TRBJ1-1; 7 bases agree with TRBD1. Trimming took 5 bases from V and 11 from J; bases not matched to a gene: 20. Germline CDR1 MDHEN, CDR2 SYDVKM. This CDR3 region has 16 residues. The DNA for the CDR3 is TGTGCCAGCAGTCTACTACAGGGGTCGGGCACTGAATTGGCTTTCTTT. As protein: CASSLLQGSGTELAFF. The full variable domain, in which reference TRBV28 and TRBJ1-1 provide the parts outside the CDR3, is DVKVTQSSRYLVKRTGEKVFLECVQDMDHENMFWYRQDPGLGLRLIYFSYDVKMKEKGDIPEGYSVSREKKERFSLILESASTNQTSMYLCASSLLQGSGTELAFFGQGTRLTVV.

The CDR3 nucleotides are TGTGCCAGCAGCTTGTTCGTACAGGGAAGGGGGAACACCGGGGAGCTGTTTTTT. It yields the protein CASSLFVQGRGNTGELFF. V is TRBV5-5 and J is TRBJ2-2, with a tentative D call TRBD1 (6 bases). The length of the CDR3 is 18 residues. V shed 1 base and J shed 1 base, with 17 bases lying between them. Germline lookup yields CDR1 SGHKS and CDR2 YYEKEE (reference sequence).

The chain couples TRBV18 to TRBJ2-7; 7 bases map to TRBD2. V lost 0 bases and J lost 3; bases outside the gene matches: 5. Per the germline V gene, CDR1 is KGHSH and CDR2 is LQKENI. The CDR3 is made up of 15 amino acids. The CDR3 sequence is CASSPPASGIYEQYF. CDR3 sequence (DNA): TGTGCCAGCTCACCACCAGCGAGCGGGATCTACGAGCAGTACTTC.

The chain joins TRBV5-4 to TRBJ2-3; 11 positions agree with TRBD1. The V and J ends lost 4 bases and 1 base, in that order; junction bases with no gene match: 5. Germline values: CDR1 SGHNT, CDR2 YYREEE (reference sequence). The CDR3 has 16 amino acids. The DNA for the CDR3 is TGTGCCAGCAGCCAGGGACAGGGGGTAGGCACAGATACGCAGTATTTT. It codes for CASSQGQGVGTDTQYF.

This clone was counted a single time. The CDR3 bases are TGCGCCAGCAGCAATAAGCCAGGGGGCGGACTTGGAAACACCATATATTTT. This codes for CASSNKPGGGLGNTIYF. The chain carries TRBV5-1 and TRBJ1-3; 8 nucleotides line up with TRBD1. This CDR3 is 17 amino acids long. V was clipped by 4 bases and J by 3 bases; unmatched bases: 12. CDR1 and CDR2 (germline): SGHRS, YFSETQ.

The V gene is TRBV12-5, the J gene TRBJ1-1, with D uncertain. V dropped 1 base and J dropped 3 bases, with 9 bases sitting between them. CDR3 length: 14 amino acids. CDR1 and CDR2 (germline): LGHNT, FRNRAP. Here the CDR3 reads CASGLGDFYTEAFF. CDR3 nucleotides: TGTGCTAGTGGTTTGGGCGATTTTTACACTGAAGCTTTCTTT.

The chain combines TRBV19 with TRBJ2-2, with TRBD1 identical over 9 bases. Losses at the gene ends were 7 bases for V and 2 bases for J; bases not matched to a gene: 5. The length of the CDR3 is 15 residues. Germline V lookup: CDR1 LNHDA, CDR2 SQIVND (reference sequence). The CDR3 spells CASTQGQGNTGELFF. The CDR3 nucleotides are TGTGCCAGTACTCAGGGACAGGGTAACACCGGGGAGCTGTTTTTT.

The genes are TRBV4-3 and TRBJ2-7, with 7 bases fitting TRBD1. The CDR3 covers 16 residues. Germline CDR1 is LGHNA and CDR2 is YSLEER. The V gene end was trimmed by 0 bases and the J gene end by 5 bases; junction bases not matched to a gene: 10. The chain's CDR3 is CASSQEGGVSGNEQYF. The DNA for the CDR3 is TGCGCCAGCAGCCAAGAAGGGGGCGTGTCTGGGAACGAGCAGTACTTC.

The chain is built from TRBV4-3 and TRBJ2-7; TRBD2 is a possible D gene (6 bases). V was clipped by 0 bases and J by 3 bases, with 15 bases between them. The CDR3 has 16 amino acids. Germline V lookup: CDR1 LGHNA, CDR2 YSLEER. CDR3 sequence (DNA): TGCGCCAGCAGCCAAGAGTGGCGGCCGGGGGTCTACGAGCAGTACTTC. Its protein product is CASSQEWRPGVYEQYF.

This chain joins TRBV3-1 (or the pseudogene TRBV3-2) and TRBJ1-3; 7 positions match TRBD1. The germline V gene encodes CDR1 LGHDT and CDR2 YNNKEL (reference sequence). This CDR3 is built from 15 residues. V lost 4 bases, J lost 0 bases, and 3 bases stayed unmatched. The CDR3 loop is CASSRDSSSGNTIYF. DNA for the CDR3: TGTGCCAGCAGCCGGGACAGTTCCTCTGGAAACACCATATATTTT.

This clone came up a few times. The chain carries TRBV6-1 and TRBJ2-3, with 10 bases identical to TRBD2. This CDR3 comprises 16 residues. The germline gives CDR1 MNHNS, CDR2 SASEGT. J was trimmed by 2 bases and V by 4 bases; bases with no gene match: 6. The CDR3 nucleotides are TGTGCCAGCAGTGCGGAAGCGGGAGGGACCACAGATACGCAGTATTTT. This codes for CASSAEAGGTTDTQYF.

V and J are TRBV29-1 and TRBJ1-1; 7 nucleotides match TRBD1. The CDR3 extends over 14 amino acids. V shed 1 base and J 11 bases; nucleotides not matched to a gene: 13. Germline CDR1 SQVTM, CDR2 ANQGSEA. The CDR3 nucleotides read TGCAGCGTTGAAGGCCAGGGGGTATCTCTCCGTGCTTTCTTT. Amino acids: CSVEGQGVSLRAFF.

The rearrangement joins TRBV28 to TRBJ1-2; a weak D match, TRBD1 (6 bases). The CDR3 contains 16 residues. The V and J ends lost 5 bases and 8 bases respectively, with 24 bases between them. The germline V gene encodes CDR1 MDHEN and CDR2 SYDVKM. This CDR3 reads CASSPGTMSRRQGYTF. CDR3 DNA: TGTGCCAGCAGTCCCGGGACAATGTCGCGGCGTCAGGGCTACACCTTC.

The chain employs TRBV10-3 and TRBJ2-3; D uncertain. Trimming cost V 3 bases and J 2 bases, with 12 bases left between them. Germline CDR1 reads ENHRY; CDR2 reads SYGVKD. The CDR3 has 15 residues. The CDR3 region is CAISDVALSTDTQYF. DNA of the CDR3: TGTGCCATCAGTGACGTAGCTCTCTCCACAGATACGCAGTATTTT.

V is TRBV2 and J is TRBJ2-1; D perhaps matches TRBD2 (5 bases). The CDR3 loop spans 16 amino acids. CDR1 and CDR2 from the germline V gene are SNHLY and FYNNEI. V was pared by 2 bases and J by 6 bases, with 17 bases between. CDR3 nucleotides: TGTGCCAGCAGTGAATCCCCTAGTGCACGGGGCAATGAGCAGTTCTTC. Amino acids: CASSESPSARGNEQFF.

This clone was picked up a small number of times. Written as DNA, the CDR3 is TGCGCCAGCAGCCAAGAGAGGACAGGGGGGGACTACAATGAGCAGTTCTTC. It translates to CASSQERTGGDYNEQFF. The chain links TRBV4-3 to TRBJ2-1; 10 nucleotides agree with TRBD1. Unmatched junction bases numbered 5, after V lost 0 bases and J lost 3 bases. The germline V gene has CDR1 LGHNA and CDR2 YSLEER. The CDR3 covers 17 residues.

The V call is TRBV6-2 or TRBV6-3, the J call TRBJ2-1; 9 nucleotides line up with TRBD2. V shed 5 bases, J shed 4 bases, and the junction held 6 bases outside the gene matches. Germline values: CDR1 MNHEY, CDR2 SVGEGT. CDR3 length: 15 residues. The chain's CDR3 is CASSLQAGGYNEQFF. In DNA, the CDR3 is TGTGCCAGCAGTCTCCAAGCGGGAGGATACAATGAGCAGTTCTTC.

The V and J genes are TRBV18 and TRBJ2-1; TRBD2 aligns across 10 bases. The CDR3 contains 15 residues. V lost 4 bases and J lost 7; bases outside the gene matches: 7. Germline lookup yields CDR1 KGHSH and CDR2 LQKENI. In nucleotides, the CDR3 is TGTGCCAGCTCACGAGCGGGAGGGCCGGGAAATGAGCAGTTCTTC. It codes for CASSRAGGPGNEQFF.

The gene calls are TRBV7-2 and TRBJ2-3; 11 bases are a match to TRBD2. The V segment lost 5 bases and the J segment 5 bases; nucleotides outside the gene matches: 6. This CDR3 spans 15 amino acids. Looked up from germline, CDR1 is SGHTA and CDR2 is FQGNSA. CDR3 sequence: CASSVSGGGRDTQYF. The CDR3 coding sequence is TGTGCCAGCAGCGTTAGCGGGGGGGGGAGAGATACGCAGTATTTT.

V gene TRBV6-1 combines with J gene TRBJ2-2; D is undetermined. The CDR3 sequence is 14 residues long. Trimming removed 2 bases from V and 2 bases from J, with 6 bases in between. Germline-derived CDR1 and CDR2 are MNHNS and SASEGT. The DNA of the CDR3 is TGTGCCAGCAGTGAACAGGTTAACACCGGGGAGCTGTTTTTT. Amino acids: CASSEQVNTGELFF.